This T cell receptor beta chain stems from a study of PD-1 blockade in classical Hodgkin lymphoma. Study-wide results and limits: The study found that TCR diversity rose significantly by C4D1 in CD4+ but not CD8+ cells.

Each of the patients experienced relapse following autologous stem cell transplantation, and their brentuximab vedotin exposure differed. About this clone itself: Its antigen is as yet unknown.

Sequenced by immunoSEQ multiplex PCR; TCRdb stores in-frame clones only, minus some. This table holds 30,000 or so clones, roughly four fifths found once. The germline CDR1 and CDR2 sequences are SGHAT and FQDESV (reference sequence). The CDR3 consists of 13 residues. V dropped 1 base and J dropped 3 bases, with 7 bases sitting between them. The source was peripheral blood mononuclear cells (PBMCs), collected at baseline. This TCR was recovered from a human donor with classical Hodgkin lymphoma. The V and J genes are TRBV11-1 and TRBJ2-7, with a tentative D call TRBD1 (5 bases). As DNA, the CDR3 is TGTGCCAGCAGCTTAGGACAGATCTACGAGCAGTACTTC. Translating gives CASSLGQIYEQYF.